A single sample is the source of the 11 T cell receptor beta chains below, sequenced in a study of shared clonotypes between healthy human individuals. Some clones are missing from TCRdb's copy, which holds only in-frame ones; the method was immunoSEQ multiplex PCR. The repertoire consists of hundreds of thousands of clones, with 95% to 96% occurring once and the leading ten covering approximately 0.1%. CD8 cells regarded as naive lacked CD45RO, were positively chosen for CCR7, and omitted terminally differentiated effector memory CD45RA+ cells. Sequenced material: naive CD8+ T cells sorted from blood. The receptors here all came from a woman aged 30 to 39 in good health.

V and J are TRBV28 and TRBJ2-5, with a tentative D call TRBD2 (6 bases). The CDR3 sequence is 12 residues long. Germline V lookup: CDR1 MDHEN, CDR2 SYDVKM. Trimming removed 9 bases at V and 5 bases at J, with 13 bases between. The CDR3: CASQLRGETQYF. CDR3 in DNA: TGTGCCAGTCAGCTACGGGGGGAGACCCAGTACTTC.

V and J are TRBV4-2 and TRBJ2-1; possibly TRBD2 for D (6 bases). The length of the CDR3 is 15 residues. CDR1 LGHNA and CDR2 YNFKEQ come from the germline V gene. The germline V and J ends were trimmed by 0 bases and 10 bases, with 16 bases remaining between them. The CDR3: CASSQERTPRGEQFF. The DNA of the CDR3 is TGTGCCAGCAGCCAAGAGCGCACTCCCCGGGGGGAGCAGTTCTTC.

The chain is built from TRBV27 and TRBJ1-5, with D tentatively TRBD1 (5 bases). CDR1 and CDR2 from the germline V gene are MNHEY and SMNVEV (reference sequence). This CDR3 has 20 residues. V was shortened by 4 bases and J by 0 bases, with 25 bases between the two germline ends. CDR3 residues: CASSSLIFSGPNYSNQPQHF. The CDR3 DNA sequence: TGTGCCAGCAGTTCCCTTATTTTTTCAGGGCCGAATTATAGCAATCAGCCCCAGCATTTT.

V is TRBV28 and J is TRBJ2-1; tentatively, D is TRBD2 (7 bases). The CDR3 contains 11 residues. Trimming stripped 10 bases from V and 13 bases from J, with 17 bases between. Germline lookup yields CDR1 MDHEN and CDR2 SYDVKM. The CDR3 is CATSGGLGQFF. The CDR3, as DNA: TGTGCCACCTCCGGGGGGCTGGGCCAGTTCTTC.

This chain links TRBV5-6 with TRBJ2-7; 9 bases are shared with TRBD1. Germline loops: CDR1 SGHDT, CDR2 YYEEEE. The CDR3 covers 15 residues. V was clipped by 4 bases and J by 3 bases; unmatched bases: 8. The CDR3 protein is CASSPGQGHYYEQYF. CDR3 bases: TGTGCCAGCAGCCCGGGACAGGGCCACTACTACGAGCAGTACTTC. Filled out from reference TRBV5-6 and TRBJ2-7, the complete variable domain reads DAGVTQSPTHLIKTRGQQVTLRCSPKSGHDTVSWYQQALGQGPQFIFQYYEEEERQRGNFPDRFSGHQFPNYSSELNVNALLLGDSALYLCASSPGQGHYYEQYFGPGTRLTVT.

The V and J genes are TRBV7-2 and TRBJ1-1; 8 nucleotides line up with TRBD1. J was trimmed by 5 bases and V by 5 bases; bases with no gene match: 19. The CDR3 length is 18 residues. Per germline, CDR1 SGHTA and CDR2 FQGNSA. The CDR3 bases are TGTGCCAGCAGCCCAGCGGGGCGACAGGGGTCGACCGATACTGAAGCTTTCTTT. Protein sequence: CASSPAGRQGSTDTEAFF.

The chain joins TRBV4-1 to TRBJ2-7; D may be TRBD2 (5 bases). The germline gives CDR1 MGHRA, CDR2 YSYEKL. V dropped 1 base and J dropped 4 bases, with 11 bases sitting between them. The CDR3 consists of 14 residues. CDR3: CASSQVEVEYEQYF. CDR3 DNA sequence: TGCGCCAGCAGCCAAGTGGAGGTCGAATACGAGCAGTACTTC.

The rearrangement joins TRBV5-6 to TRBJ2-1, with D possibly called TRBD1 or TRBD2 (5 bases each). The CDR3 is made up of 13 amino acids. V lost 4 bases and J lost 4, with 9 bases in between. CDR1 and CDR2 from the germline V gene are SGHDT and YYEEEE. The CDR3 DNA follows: TGTGCCAGCAGCACGGGGCTGTACAATGAGCAGTTCTTC. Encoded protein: CASSTGLYNEQFF. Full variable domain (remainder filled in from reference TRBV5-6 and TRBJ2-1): DAGVTQSPTHLIKTRGQQVTLRCSPKSGHDTVSWYQQALGQGPQFIFQYYEEEERQRGNFPDRFSGHQFPNYSSELNVNALLLGDSALYLCASSTGLYNEQFFGPGTRLTVL.

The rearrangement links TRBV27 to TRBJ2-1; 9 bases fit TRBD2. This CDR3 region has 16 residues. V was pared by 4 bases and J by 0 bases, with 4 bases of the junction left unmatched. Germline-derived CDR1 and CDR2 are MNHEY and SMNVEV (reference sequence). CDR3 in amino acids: CASSYSSGSSYNEQFF. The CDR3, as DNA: TGTGCCAGCAGTTATAGTAGCGGGAGCTCCTACAATGAGCAGTTCTTC.

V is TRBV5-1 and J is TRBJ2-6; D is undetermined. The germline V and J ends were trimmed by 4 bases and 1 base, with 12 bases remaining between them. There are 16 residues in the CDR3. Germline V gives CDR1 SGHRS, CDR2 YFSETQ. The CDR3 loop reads CASSTPGGSGANVLTF. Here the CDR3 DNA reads TGCGCCAGCAGCACCCCTGGTGGTTCTGGGGCCAACGTCCTGACTTTC.

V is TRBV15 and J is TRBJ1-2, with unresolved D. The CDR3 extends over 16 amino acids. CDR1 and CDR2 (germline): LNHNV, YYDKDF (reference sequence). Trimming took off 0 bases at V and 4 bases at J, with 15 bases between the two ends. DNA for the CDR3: TGTGCCACCAGCAGAGATCTTGCGGAACCTCCCTATGGCTACACCTTC. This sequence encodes CATSRDLAEPPYGYTF.